The following is a T cell receptor beta chain sequence with its context. Its antigen is not identified. Amplification yielded TCR beta CDR3 regions, with RNA transcripts as the source. HTBI primers were used for first-round RT-PCR of the TCR CDR3. TCRdb fed the multiplex PCR reads into MiXCR, producing one record per CDR3 protein. The repertoire consists of some 650,000 distinct CDR3 sequences, with around 16% occurring once and the leading ten covering roughly 3.4%. This sample is drawn from a study of T cells in Graves' hyperthyroidism and ophthalmopathy. Notes on the study in general: Ophthalmopathy could be told apart from stable hyperthyroidism with a 13 V-J model. Blood also contained most expanded thyroid clonotypes above 0.001.

Enrolled ophthalmopathy patients presented with a Clinical Activity Score of at least 3, a NOSPECS grade of at least 4, and disease duration under 3 months. On the basis of clinical symptoms, serum thyroxine and TRAb, thyroid ultrasound and orbital computed tomography, diagnoses were made. CDR1 is MGHRA and CDR2 is YSYEKL in the germline V gene. The V end lost 0 bases, the J end lost 2 bases, and 11 bases lay between the germline ends. This CDR3 is built from 15 residues. This chain uses TRBV4-1 with TRBJ2-7; D is tentatively TRBD1 or TRBD2 (5 bases each). Sequences were obtained from blood. This receptor was obtained from a woman between 40 and 50 years old with Graves' ophthalmopathy. The CDR3 DNA follows: TGCGCCAGCAGCCAAGACGGGACGGTGACCTACGAGCAGTACTTC. As protein: CASSQDGTVTYEQYF.